This T cell receptor beta chain was documented in a study of T-cell memory formation after mild COVID-19. Study-level findings and limits: CD4+ contracting clones were found mainly in CM and EM, and CD8+ ones in EMRA. Memory cells collected pre-infection included some clones that later responded, suggesting cross-reactive memory joined.

Via MiXCR, TCRdb re-called the 5' RACE reads, giving one row per CDR3 protein. The table shows just under 350,000 distinct CDR3 sequences, with 10% to 15% occurring only once. For this clonotype: Antigen unknown.

The CDR3 loop spans 14 amino acids. Trimming left V 6 bases short and J 7 bases short, with 16 bases between. Germline V CDR1 and CDR2: MNHEY, SVGAGI. Sequenced input: PBMCs or a T cell subset sorted from them (not recorded which). The chain couples TRBV6-5 to TRBJ2-1; D is ambiguous. The origin of this receptor is a man younger than 35 who had mild COVID-19 (a few samples of this study predate the infection). Cell type and time point are not known. The CDR3 protein is CASRSRVGVNEQFF. CDR3 sequence (DNA): TGTGCCAGCAGGAGTCGTGTTGGGGTAAATGAGCAGTTCTTC.